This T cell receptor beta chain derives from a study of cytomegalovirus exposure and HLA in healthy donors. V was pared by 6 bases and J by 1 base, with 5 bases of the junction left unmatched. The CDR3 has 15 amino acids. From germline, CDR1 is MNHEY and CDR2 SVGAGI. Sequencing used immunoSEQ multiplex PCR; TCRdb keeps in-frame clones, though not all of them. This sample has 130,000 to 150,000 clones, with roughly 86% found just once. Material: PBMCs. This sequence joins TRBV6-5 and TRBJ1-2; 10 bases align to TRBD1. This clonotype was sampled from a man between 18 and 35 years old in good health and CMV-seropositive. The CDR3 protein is CASRTGGPSNYGYTF. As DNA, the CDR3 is TGTGCCAGCAGGACAGGGGGCCCGAGTAACTATGGCTACACCTTC.